The 5 T cell receptor beta chains reported below all come from one sample, sequenced in a study of blood T cell repertoires in COVID-19. Repertoires were generated with immunoSEQ multiplex PCR, while TCRdb's copy carries only in-frame clones and drops some. The sample yields about 260,000 clones, around 83% seen once. The sequencing sample was made of peripheral blood. These receptors were collected from a woman in her 40s who had recovered from COVID-19.

The chain is built from TRBV5-1 and TRBJ2-7; possibly TRBD1 for D (5 bases). In germline, CDR1 is SGHRS, CDR2 YFSETQ. This CDR3 has 13 residues. With 4 bases removed from V and 2 bases from J, the gap between germline ends came to 10 bases. Here the CDR3 reads CASSPWTPYEQYF. Here the CDR3 DNA reads TGCGCCAGCAGCCCGTGGACACCCTACGAGCAGTACTTC.

CDR3 residues: CASSFSYSPLHF. The CDR3 bases are TGTGCCAGCAGCTTTTCGTATTCACCCCTCCACTTT. This chain joins TRBV5-6 and TRBJ1-6; no firm D call. CDR1 and CDR2 (germline): SGHDT, YYEEEE. The V gene lost 2 bases and the J gene lost 8 bases, with 5 bases spanning the gap. The CDR3 runs to 12 residues.

V usage is TRBV5-1 and J usage is TRBJ2-7; D is perhaps TRBD2 (6 bases). The ends were cut back, 4 bases at V and 3 bases at J, with 26 bases in the middle. CDR1 is SGHRS, CDR2 YFSETQ, per germline. The CDR3 runs to 18 residues. The CDR3 sequence is CASSQAEPGLTGYYEQYF. CDR3 nucleotide sequence: TGCGCCAGCAGCCAAGCCGAACCGGGACTGACGGGATACTACGAGCAGTACTTC. Complete variable domain (other parts from reference TRBV5-1 and TRBJ2-7): KAGVTQTPRYLIKTRGQQVTLSCSPISGHRSVSWYQQTPGQGLQFLFEYFSETQRNKGNFPGRFSGRQFSNSRSEMNVSTLELGDSALYLCASSQAEPGLTGYYEQYFGPGTRLTVT.

V is TRBV5-1 and J is TRBJ2-2, with D perhaps matching TRBD2 (6 bases). Trimming shortened V by 0 bases and J by 6 bases, and 18 bases separated the two germline ends. CDR1 is SGHRS and CDR2 is YFSETQ in the germline V gene. The CDR3 runs 17 residues. The DNA for the CDR3 is TGCGCCAGCAGCTTGGCCGGACTTTCCGGAGGGGCCGGGGAGCTGTTTTTT. Its translation is CASSLAGLSGGAGELFF.

The chain uses TRBV30 and TRBJ2-1, with TRBD2 matching 9 bases. There are 15 residues in the CDR3. Trimming at V came to 0 bases and at J to 8 bases, leaving 8 bases not matched to a gene. Germline CDR1 reads GTSNPN; CDR2 reads SVGIG (reference sequence). Here the CDR3 DNA reads TGTGCCTGGAGTGTGAGCGGGGGGACCCTCCATGAGCAGTTCTTC. It encodes CAWSVSGGTLHEQFF.